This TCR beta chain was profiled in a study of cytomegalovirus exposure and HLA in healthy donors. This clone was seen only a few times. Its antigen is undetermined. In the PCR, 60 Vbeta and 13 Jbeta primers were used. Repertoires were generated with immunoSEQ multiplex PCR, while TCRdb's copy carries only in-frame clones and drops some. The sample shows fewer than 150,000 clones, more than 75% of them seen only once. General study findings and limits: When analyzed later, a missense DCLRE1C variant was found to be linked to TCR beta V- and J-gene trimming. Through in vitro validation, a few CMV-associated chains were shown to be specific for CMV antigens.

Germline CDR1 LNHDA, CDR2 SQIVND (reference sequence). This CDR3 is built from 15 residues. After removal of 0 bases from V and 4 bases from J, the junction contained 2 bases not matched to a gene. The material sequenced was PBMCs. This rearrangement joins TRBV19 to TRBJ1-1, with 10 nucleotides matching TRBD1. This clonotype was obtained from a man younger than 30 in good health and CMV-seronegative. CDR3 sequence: CASSIDRTGGTEAFF. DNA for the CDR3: TGTGCCAGTAGTATAGATCGGACAGGGGGCACTGAAGCTTTCTTT.